This TCR beta chain emerged from a study of T cells in Graves' hyperthyroidism and ophthalmopathy. Study results and limitations: Within blood appeared most thyroid clonotypes that had expanded above 0.001.

The CDR3 totals 18 residues. V lost 5 bases and J lost 5; bases outside the gene matches: 19. Germline loops: CDR1 SGHTA, CDR2 FQGNSA. Stability of Graves' hyperthyroidism was defined as absent ophthalmopathy progression within 18 months. Uncontrolled infection, other autoimmune disease, pregnancy or lactation led to exclusion. Amplification of TCR beta CDR3 regions was performed using RNA transcripts as template. During a first-round RT-PCR of the TCR CDR3, the HTBI primer set was used. TCRdb passed the multiplex PCR reads through MiXCR, listing each CDR3 protein once. The sample yields under 350,000 distinct CDR3 sequences, around 13% seen once. This clonotype appeared once. Its antigen is unidentified.

The chain recombines TRBV7-2 with TRBJ2-3; 7 positions agree with TRBD2. Sequencing was carried out using blood. This sequence originates from a woman in her thirties or forties with Graves' hyperthyroidism. The CDR3 DNA is TGTGCCAGCAGCCAAATTGGCACTAGCCTGGGAGGGAGAGATACGCAGTATTTT. Amino acid sequence: CASSQIGTSLGGRDTQYF.